This T cell receptor beta chain was recovered during a study of blood T cells in healthy people across ages. As for the study in general: For every two T cells, template switching captured about one barcoded beta molecule. General study findings and limits: Using unsorted PBMCs precluded a conclusive naive versus antigen-experienced comparison.

A second PCR, run for about 7 to 12 cycles, used a sample-barcoded 5' primer plus a J-beta primer mix. One entry per CDR3 protein, called by TCRdb with MiXCR from the 5' RACE reads. This table holds over 1,500,000 distinct CDR3 sequences, 49% found once. Donors each provided around 10 milliliters of peripheral blood. This clonotype was counted many times. Its specificity is not known. Germline CDR1 is SGHTA and CDR2 is FQGNSA. This CDR3 contains 13 residues. V lost 3 bases and J lost 4, with 7 bases in between. The J gene is TRBJ2-1, the V gene TRBV7-2; tentative D call: TRBD1 (6 bases). The TCR sequence derives from a woman in her 40s in good health. The sequencing input was blood. The chain's CDR3 is CASSFGQYNEQFF. Written as DNA, the CDR3 is TGTGCCAGCAGCTTCGGACAGTACAATGAGCAGTTCTTC.